The rows below give T cell receptor beta chains drawn from one sample of a study of T cells after yellow fever vaccination. One entry per CDR3 protein, called by TCRdb with MiXCR from the 5' RACE reads. The data hold approximately 550,000 distinct CDR3 sequences, with 19% observed a single time. The starting material was PBMCs, obtained 15 days after the yellow fever booster vaccination. The receptor set was obtained from a man aged 25 to 45 who received the YFV17D yellow fever vaccine. The CDR3 runs from the conserved cysteine through the conserved F or W. A D gene is named only where the DNA matches it firmly. Size is omitted from some rows. Given values are once, few, many or a class for expanded clones.

v_gene: TRBV12-3/TRBV12-4
abundance: few
d_gene: TRBD2
j_gene: TRBJ2-3
len: 15
CDR3aa: CASSVSGSGADTQYF
CDR3nt: TGTGCCAGTTCCGTTAGCGGGAGCGGTGCAGATACGCAGTATTTT

v_gene: TRBV28
abundance: few
d_gene: TRBD2
j_gene: TRBJ2-7
len: 16
CDR3aa: CASSLVAGDGAYEQYF
CDR3nt: TGTGCCAGCAGTTTGGTAGCGGGAGATGGGGCCTACGAGCAGTACTTC

v_gene: TRBV7-2
abundance: many
d_gene: TRBD2
j_gene: TRBJ2-1
len: 12
CDR3aa: CASSLGGGEQFF
CDR3nt: TGTGCCAGCAGCTTAGGGGGGGGTGAGCAGTTCTTC

v_gene: TRBV7-2
abundance: -
d_gene: TRBD2
j_gene: TRBJ2-7
len: 15
CDR3aa: CASSSQLAGAHEQYF
CDR3nt: TGTGCCAGCAGCTCCCAACTAGCGGGAGCCCACGAGCAGTACTTC

v_gene: TRBV14
abundance: few
d_gene: -
j_gene: TRBJ2-2
len: 15
CDR3aa: CASSQDSGSRRELFF
CDR3nt: TGTGCCAGCAGCCAAGATAGTGGCAGCCGGCGGGAGCTGTTTTTT

v_gene: TRBV7-2
abundance: few
d_gene: -
j_gene: TRBJ2-3
len: 14
CDR3aa: CASTRTSTGDTQYF
CDR3nt: TGTGCCAGCACCAGGACGTCCACTGGAGATACGCAGTATTTT

v_gene: TRBV7-9
abundance: few
d_gene: TRBD2
j_gene: TRBJ2-1
len: 12
CDR3aa: CASSLASSGTFF
CDR3nt: TGTGCCAGCAGCTTAGCCTCTAGCGGGACGTTCTTC

v_gene: TRBV30
abundance: few
d_gene: -
j_gene: TRBJ2-6
len: 14
CDR3aa: CAYLPLSGANVLTF
CDR3nt: TGTGCCTATCTACCGCTCTCTGGGGCCAACGTCCTGACTTTC

v_gene: TRBV30
abundance: -
d_gene: TRBD2
j_gene: TRBJ2-1
len: 21
CDR3aa: CAWSGVKPDGPGLAGRGEQFF
CDR3nt: TGTGCCTGGAGTGGGGTTAAGCCCGACGGGCCGGGACTAGCGGGACGGGGTGAGCAGTTCTTC

v_gene: TRBV5-6
abundance: few
d_gene: -
j_gene: TRBJ1-2
len: 13
CDR3aa: CASSLDREYGYTF
CDR3nt: TGTGCCAGCAGCTTGGACAGGGAATATGGCTACACCTTC

v_gene: TRBV20-1
abundance: -
d_gene: -
j_gene: TRBJ2-1
len: 14
CDR3aa: CSARQGRGENEQFF
CDR3nt: TGCAGTGCTAGACAGGGACGGGGAGAGAATGAGCAGTTCTTC

v_gene: TRBV29-1
abundance: few
d_gene: -
j_gene: TRBJ2-2
len: 14
CDR3aa: CSVARREGTGELFF
CDR3nt: TGCAGCGTTGCGCGCAGGGAAGGCACCGGGGAGCTGTTTTTT

v_gene: TRBV5-1
abundance: few
d_gene: TRBD1
j_gene: TRBJ2-5
len: 15
CDR3aa: CASSLAGQGKETQYF
CDR3nt: TGCGCCAGCAGCTTGGCGGGACAGGGCAAGGAGACCCAGTACTTC

v_gene: TRBV12-3/TRBV12-4
abundance: few
d_gene: -
j_gene: TRBJ2-3
len: 14
CDR3aa: CASSSMGKADTQYF
CDR3nt: TGTGCCAGCAGTTCCATGGGAAAAGCAGATACGCAGTATTTT

v_gene: TRBV12-3/TRBV12-4
abundance: -
d_gene: TRBD1
j_gene: TRBJ2-5
len: 13
CDR3aa: CASSGTGLETQYF
CDR3nt: TGTGCCAGCAGCGGGACAGGGTTAGAGACCCAGTACTTC

v_gene: TRBV7-9
abundance: few
d_gene: -
j_gene: TRBJ1-5
len: 13
CDR3aa: CASSPSPGEPQHF
CDR3nt: TGTGCCAGCAGCCCCTCCCCCGGAGAGCCCCAGCATTTT

v_gene: TRBV9
abundance: -
d_gene: TRBD2
j_gene: TRBJ2-2
len: 18
CDR3aa: CASSVDPAGASDTGELFF
CDR3nt: TGTGCCAGCAGCGTAGATCCAGCGGGAGCCTCGGACACCGGGGAGCTGTTTTTT

v_gene: TRBV4-3
abundance: -
d_gene: -
j_gene: TRBJ2-1
len: 15
CDR3aa: CASSQDLGSYNEQFF
CDR3nt: TGCGCCAGCAGCCAAGATTTGGGGTCCTACAATGAGCAGTTCTTC

v_gene: TRBV19
abundance: few
d_gene: -
j_gene: TRBJ1-2
len: 13
CDR3aa: CASNGRGSYGYTF
CDR3nt: TGTGCCAGTAATGGCAGGGGAAGCTATGGCTACACCTTC

v_gene: TRBV7-9
abundance: -
d_gene: -
j_gene: TRBJ2-5
len: 13
CDR3aa: CASSSIAQETQYF
CDR3nt: TGTGCCAGCAGCTCAATAGCGCAAGAGACCCAGTACTTC

v_gene: TRBV6-5
abundance: many
d_gene: -
j_gene: TRBJ1-1
len: 13
CDR3aa: CASSYGPVTEAFF
CDR3nt: TGTGCCAGCAGTTACGGGCCCGTCACTGAAGCTTTCTTT

v_gene: TRBV18
abundance: -
d_gene: -
j_gene: TRBJ2-1
len: 16
CDR3aa: CASSLRPIRGYNEQFF
CDR3nt: TGTGCCAGCTCACTTCGACCAATAAGAGGGTACAATGAGCAGTTCTTC

v_gene: TRBV27
abundance: -
d_gene: TRBD2
j_gene: TRBJ2-7
len: 15
CDR3aa: CASSYNAGGLLEQYF
CDR3nt: TGTGCCAGCAGCTACAACGCGGGAGGTCTCTTGGAGCAGTACTTC

v_gene: TRBV3-1
abundance: -
d_gene: -
j_gene: TRBJ2-3
len: 17
CDR3aa: CASSPHVPGLGTDTQYF
CDR3nt: TGTGCCAGCAGCCCCCACGTCCCAGGCTTGGGCACAGATACGCAGTATTTT

v_gene: TRBV6-6
abundance: -
d_gene: TRBD1
j_gene: TRBJ1-1
len: 15
CDR3aa: CASRIRQGGGTEAFF
CDR3nt: TGTGCCAGCAGGATCAGACAGGGGGGTGGCACTGAAGCTTTCTTT

v_gene: TRBV30
abundance: -
d_gene: TRBD1
j_gene: TRBJ2-1
len: 15
CDR3aa: CAWEGGTGDYNEQFF
CDR3nt: TGTGCCTGGGAGGGTGGAACAGGGGACTACAATGAGCAGTTCTTC

v_gene: TRBV30
abundance: few
d_gene: TRBD1
j_gene: TRBJ2-7
len: 14
CDR3aa: CAWSSGQGIYEQYF
CDR3nt: TGTGCCTGGAGTTCGGGACAGGGGATCTACGAGCAGTACTTC

v_gene: TRBV16
abundance: few
d_gene: -
j_gene: TRBJ2-1
len: 14
CDR3aa: CASSQSGRSPYQFF
CDR3nt: TGTGCCAGCAGCCAATCAGGCAGGTCCCCATACCAGTTCTTC

v_gene: TRBV6-5
abundance: few
d_gene: -
j_gene: TRBJ1-1
len: 16
CDR3aa: CASSYLGGSLNTEAFF
CDR3nt: TGTGCCAGCAGTTACCTGGGGGGCAGCCTGAACACTGAAGCTTTCTTT

v_gene: TRBV25-1
abundance: few
d_gene: -
j_gene: TRBJ2-7
len: 14
CDR3aa: CASSVLARDYEQYF
CDR3nt: TGTGCCAGCAGTGTTCTAGCGAGAGATTACGAGCAGTACTTC

v_gene: TRBV7-2
abundance: -
d_gene: TRBD1
j_gene: TRBJ2-7
len: 15
CDR3aa: CASSLVQGVGYEQYF
CDR3nt: TGTGCCAGCAGCTTAGTTCAGGGGGTCGGCTACGAGCAGTACTTC

v_gene: TRBV5-1
abundance: -
d_gene: TRBD1
j_gene: TRBJ2-5
len: 16
CDR3aa: CASSWAPGTGRETQYF
CDR3nt: TGCGCCAGCAGCTGGGCACCCGGGACAGGGCGAGAGACCCAGTACTTC

v_gene: TRBV7-2
abundance: -
d_gene: -
j_gene: TRBJ2-1
len: 15
CDR3aa: CASSPSTVNYNEQFF
CDR3nt: TGTGCCAGCAGCCCATCAACCGTAAACTACAATGAGCAGTTCTTC

v_gene: TRBV6-5
abundance: -
d_gene: -
j_gene: TRBJ2-5
len: 15
CDR3aa: CASSSPGMVRETQYF
CDR3nt: TGTGCCAGCAGTTCCCCAGGGATGGTTCGGGAGACCCAGTACTTC

v_gene: TRBV4-3
abundance: -
d_gene: -
j_gene: TRBJ2-7
len: 15
CDR3aa: CASSSSGHSSYEQYF
CDR3nt: TGCGCCAGCAGCTCCTCGGGGCACTCTAGCTACGAGCAGTACTTC

v_gene: TRBV7-8
abundance: few
d_gene: -
j_gene: TRBJ2-2
len: 17
CDR3aa: CASSLVGLATNTGELFF
CDR3nt: TGTGCCAGCAGCTTAGTAGGTCTAGCAACGAACACCGGGGAGCTGTTTTTT

v_gene: TRBV5-1
abundance: few
d_gene: -
j_gene: TRBJ1-4
len: 15
CDR3aa: CASSPRSTANEKLFF
CDR3nt: TGCGCCAGCAGTCCGAGGTCGACAGCTAATGAAAAACTGTTTTTT